Listed below are T cell receptor beta chains from one sample, sequenced in a study of T cell responses to AZD1222 COVID-19 vaccine. Using immunoSEQ multiplex PCR, the repertoire was profiled, and TCRdb retains in-frame clones only, with some absent. This sample yields about 81,000 clones, of which 70% to 90% are seen a single time; around 5.9% belongs to the top ten. The sample was peripheral blood, taken 28 days after the second AZD1222 dose. The receptors stem from an adult who received the AZD1222 COVID-19 vaccine. Both conserved end residues are part of each CDR3.

V gene,CDR3 protein
TRBV28,CASTPEGSFSSKQFF
TRBV25-1,CASSESMDRYTF
TRBV29-1,CSGSRDNLGNEQFF
TRBV10-2,CASSDRDSSGYTF
TRBV27,CASSLGTRGYNEQFF
TRBV5-1,CASSFEGGSHNEQFF
TRBV2,CAGRTDNEKLFF
TRBV3-1/TRBV3-2,CASSQDTGTRSTDTQYF
TRBV7-9,CASSLEIGVTDTQYF
TRBV7-2,CASSDRGQGPETQYF
TRBV18,CASSQNEGEAFF
TRBV18,CASSPVQGIIMNTEAFF
TRBV7-2,CASSPSGIYEQYF
TRBV3-1/TRBV3-2,CASSQDPVGTGTLDTQYF
TRBV18,CASTQGTGNEKLFF
TRBV27,CASSLDVSTSTDTQYF
TRBV3-1/TRBV3-2,CASSQAGTGELFF
TRBV19,CASSRSTGTNYGYTF
TRBV4-2,CASSLSSGGFSTGELFF
TRBV2,CASAGDSNQPQHF
TRBV9,CASSVAPAGDGYTF
TRBV5-1,CASSLGDSAYEQYF
TRBV6-5,CACNTNTGELFF
TRBV7-3,CASSPSAGRAGELFF
TRBV19,CASSKPGGLYNEQFF
TRBV10-1,CASSESGTHPNTGELFF